The rows below give T cell receptor beta chains drawn from one sample of a study of identical twins. MiXCR, applied by TCRdb to the 5' RACE reads, yields one record per CDR3 protein. The sample holds around 490,000 distinct CDR3 sequences, approximately 20% seen once. The same specimen was also included in a second study, on yellow fever vaccine responses in identical twins.

The sequenced sample consisted of CD4+ T cells sorted from blood. Receptors were obtained from a woman between 18 and 30 years old in good health. Both conserved end residues are part of each CDR3. Fields, in order: J gene, CDR3 length, V gene, clone size, CDR3 protein. Part of the rows lack a size; the others show once, few, many or a class for expanded clones.

j_gene: TRBJ2-7
len: 15
v_gene: TRBV7-8
abundance: few
CDR3aa: CASSDISVPSYEQYF

j_gene: TRBJ2-1
len: 14
v_gene: TRBV20-1
abundance: NA
CDR3aa: CSARGFGRGNEQFF

j_gene: TRBJ2-2
len: 18
v_gene: TRBV12-3/TRBV12-4
abundance: NA
CDR3aa: CTSSLTLNGGWNTGELFF

j_gene: TRBJ2-2
len: 16
v_gene: TRBV7-9
abundance: NA
CDR3aa: CASSWTSGTNTGELFF

j_gene: TRBJ1-3
len: 13
v_gene: TRBV12-3/TRBV12-4
abundance: few
CDR3aa: CASRVTGGNTIYF

j_gene: TRBJ2-1
len: 12
v_gene: TRBV29-1
abundance: few
CDR3aa: CSLGAGVNEQFF

j_gene: TRBJ2-1
len: 14
v_gene: TRBV20-1
abundance: few
CDR3aa: CSAPKARTSNEQFF

j_gene: TRBJ2-3
len: 13
v_gene: TRBV15
abundance: few
CDR3aa: CATSPGFTDTQYF

j_gene: TRBJ1-2
len: 13
v_gene: TRBV28
abundance: NA
CDR3aa: CASIKGQGGGYTF

j_gene: TRBJ2-7
len: 12
v_gene: TRBV20-1
abundance: few
CDR3aa: CSATGQIYEQYF

j_gene: TRBJ2-1
len: 18
v_gene: TRBV7-3
abundance: NA
CDR3aa: CASSPKGLAGVGNNEQFF

j_gene: TRBJ2-3
len: 14
v_gene: TRBV5-5
abundance: few
CDR3aa: CASSFGRVADTQYF

j_gene: TRBJ2-1
len: 15
v_gene: TRBV5-1
abundance: NA
CDR3aa: CASSLGLAGVIEQFF

j_gene: TRBJ2-1
len: 17
v_gene: TRBV20-1
abundance: few
CDR3aa: CSARTDRQGRTYNEQFF

j_gene: TRBJ2-5
len: 14
v_gene: TRBV5-6
abundance: NA
CDR3aa: CASRPTGWEETQYF

j_gene: TRBJ1-5
len: 13
v_gene: TRBV20-1
abundance: few
CDR3aa: CSAKTGGGQPQHF

j_gene: TRBJ2-7
len: 14
v_gene: TRBV2
abundance: NA
CDR3aa: CASSEGQGVYEQYF

j_gene: TRBJ2-1
len: 13
v_gene: TRBV7-2
abundance: NA
CDR3aa: CASSSSLGQEQFF

j_gene: TRBJ2-3
len: 15
v_gene: TRBV24-1
abundance: NA
CDR3aa: CATSARGGSRDTQYF

j_gene: TRBJ2-1
len: 14
v_gene: TRBV29-1
abundance: few
CDR3aa: CSVVVSRYYNEQFF

j_gene: TRBJ2-5
len: 14
v_gene: TRBV28
abundance: few
CDR3aa: CASSLWTAQETQYF

j_gene: TRBJ2-2
len: 18
v_gene: TRBV3-1
abundance: few
CDR3aa: CASSHATLGTRNTGELFF

j_gene: TRBJ2-3
len: 15
v_gene: TRBV18
abundance: NA
CDR3aa: CASSPPAGITDTQYF

j_gene: TRBJ2-5
len: 13
v_gene: TRBV11-2
abundance: few
CDR3aa: CASMRDFTEAQYF

j_gene: TRBJ2-5
len: 11
v_gene: TRBV20-1
abundance: NA
CDR3aa: CSAWGRETQYF

j_gene: TRBJ2-1
len: 13
v_gene: TRBV20-1
abundance: NA
CDR3aa: CSATSGRAGVQFF

j_gene: TRBJ2-2
len: 18
v_gene: TRBV13
abundance: few
CDR3aa: CASTSGDRSYANTGELFF

j_gene: TRBJ1-1
len: 14
v_gene: TRBV2
abundance: NA
CDR3aa: CAIQDWGRVTEAFF

j_gene: TRBJ2-7
len: 14
v_gene: TRBV14
abundance: NA
CDR3aa: CASSQAGGLYEQYF

j_gene: TRBJ2-1
len: 13
v_gene: TRBV18
abundance: few
CDR3aa: CASSDTGFNEQFF

j_gene: TRBJ2-7
len: 14
v_gene: TRBV18
abundance: NA
CDR3aa: CASSPGLVLYEQYF

j_gene: TRBJ2-7
len: 16
v_gene: TRBV12-3/TRBV12-4
abundance: few
CDR3aa: CASSPKLAGRSYEQYF

j_gene: TRBJ2-2
len: 15
v_gene: TRBV12-3/TRBV12-4
abundance: few
CDR3aa: CASSLGLAFTGELFF

j_gene: TRBJ2-1
len: 16
v_gene: TRBV5-1
abundance: few
CDR3aa: CASSLPLAGGANEQFF

j_gene: TRBJ2-5
len: 13
v_gene: TRBV11-2
abundance: NA
CDR3aa: CASSSFRQETQYF

j_gene: TRBJ1-1
len: 15
v_gene: TRBV27
abundance: few
CDR3aa: CASSFWGPPNTEAFF

j_gene: TRBJ2-3
len: 16
v_gene: TRBV5-1
abundance: NA
CDR3aa: CASRGTSGRQGDTQYF

j_gene: TRBJ2-7
len: 13
v_gene: TRBV28
abundance: few
CDR3aa: CASSPSGRGEQYF

j_gene: TRBJ2-5
len: 14
v_gene: TRBV10-3
abundance: few
CDR3aa: CATTTSGEQETQYF

j_gene: TRBJ2-1
len: 12
v_gene: TRBV15
abundance: NA
CDR3aa: CATSRELPEQFF

j_gene: TRBJ1-5
len: 15
v_gene: TRBV5-5
abundance: NA
CDR3aa: CASSYNLQGNQPQHF

j_gene: TRBJ2-5
len: 15
v_gene: TRBV5-1
abundance: NA
CDR3aa: CASSLAWAGKETQYF

j_gene: TRBJ2-5
len: 14
v_gene: TRBV11-3
abundance: NA
CDR3aa: CASSPRDYDQTQYF